This T cell receptor beta chain was sequenced in a study of blood T cell repertoires in COVID-19. The overall study: T cells, B-cell-depleted T cells, or PBMCs provided the cDNA or gDNA that served as material.

Clones were sequenced by immunoSEQ multiplex PCR, and TCRdb holds only the in-frame ones, with some missing. The sample has about 140,000 clones; 80% to 90% are singletons. V lost 4 bases to trimming and J lost 3 bases, with 9 bases between them. The CDR3 runs to 13 residues. Germline-derived CDR1 and CDR2 are MGHRA and YSYEKL. The sequencing sample was made of peripheral blood. The TCR originated in a man between 45 and 60 years old with active COVID-19. The chain employs TRBV4-1 and TRBJ1-2; D not certain. The CDR3 reads CASSPEPYYGYTF. CDR3 DNA: TGCGCCAGCAGCCCTGAGCCGTACTATGGCTACACCTTC.